A single T cell receptor (beta chain) is shown here with its context. It has no known antigen specificity. The junction does not match germline at one end; this may be a read error. This record belongs to a study of cytomegalovirus exposure and HLA in healthy donors (dated by TCRdb to about 2017). For the wider study: An earlier analysis of roughly 610 of the donors reported 250 to 300 Gb of sequence data and 117 million unique TCR beta sequences obtained from around 170 million T cells. An early release that covered about 600 HLA-typed donors contained about 300 gigabases of sequencing data and roughly 84 million unique TCR sequences. Of the 300 to 450 genotyped donors, 80% to 90% were placed in the genetic ancestry cluster associated with self-reported Caucasian donors. The aim of the study was to test whether cataloging public T cell receptors could identify signatures of past pathogen exposure. The study profiled the T cell repertoires of around 700 subjects by immunosequencing and related them to cytomegalovirus serostatus. In addition to the first cohort of hundreds of subjects, a separate validation cohort of approximately 130 different subjects was used. The study combined high-throughput TCR immunosequencing, statistical association of individual TCRs with disease status, and machine learning to predict cytomegalovirus infection status. A later analysis re-examined previously published TCR beta repertoires from several hundred donors and added high-resolution HLA genotyping to investigate patterns of TCR occurrence. In the later analysis, no new phenotypic data were used to find candidate immune exposures; instead, reliance was placed on TCR beta sequences and their occurrence across donors. An earlier analysis of some 600 of the donors applied high-throughput TCR beta sequencing to assess whether each TCR beta V gene segment acted as functional or pseudogenic. Alongside the repertoire data, information on donor age, sex, ethnicity and CMV serostatus was compiled. Genome-wide SNP genotypes for about 60% of the roughly 700 donors were used in a later genetic analysis, which treated that subset as a discovery cohort. Every repertoire in the discovery cohort had been generated on one and the same sequencing platform. HLA typing included class I and class II loci at four-digit resolution. Typing coverage varied by locus: roughly 629-640 donors for A, B, C, DRB1 and DQB1; some 520 for DQA1; around 610 for DPA1; some 470 for DPB1. Roughly five DR-DQ haplotypes were handled as single units for association and clustering, since linkage in the cohort was strong. Among about 360 genotyped donors of the cohort, an average of around 240,000 unique TCR beta nucleotide sequences were sequenced per donor, roughly a sixth of them non-productive.

The paper's findings and limits, for the study overall: In the study, some 160 TCR beta chains were listed as associated with cytomegalovirus. Sequencing depth was assumed to be roughly uniform across donors in the presence/absence analyses, though that assumption may not hold. Only TCR beta chains were sequenced in this cohort, and the absence of alpha or paired-chain data limited detectable features. The only immune exposure information available for the cohort was CMV serostatus. The sequencing pipeline was judged likely to have produced a cluster of highly shared sequence variants as a technical artifact. Specific HLA alleles were associated with 16,951 TCR beta sequences at a false discovery rate of 0.05 in a later analysis. Compared with the roughly 710-donor mean, donors in an Asian-associated ancestry cluster had fewer N-insertions in productive TCRs, according to a later genetic analysis. A further reported finding was that TCR beta sequences accurately predicted the HLA-A and HLA-B alleles for most subjects in the first cohort. The earlier analysis of 587 of the donors excluded over 15 rarely observed V segments, including chromosome 9 orphons, because counts were too low. According to a later analysis, parvovirus B19, influenza, CMV and Epstein-Barr virus appeared linked to several top co-occurrence clusters. Most TCR sequences were seen in very few donors, while some public TCRs were found in many individuals. According to a later analysis, TCR association rates differed among HLA loci, with DRB1 alleles showing the most associated TCRs and HLA-C alleles showing the fewest. A later analysis found that HLA-associated TCR beta chains were more clonally expanded and had lower generation probabilities than equally common non-associated chains. In vitro tests confirmed that a few of the cytomegalovirus-associated TCR beta chains recognize cytomegalovirus antigens. Linkage disequilibrium might explain the correlated functional status among segregating V segments, but an unknown experimental factor could not be excluded. Cytomegalovirus status was reported to be diagnosed by the classifier with high specificity and sensitivity in both the original and validation cohorts. An association between a missense DCLRE1C variant and V-gene and J-gene trimming of TCR beta chains was found in a later genetic analysis and replicated in an independent cohort. The authors suggested that the approach could potentially be generalized to other disease states and immunological phenotypes. In an earlier analysis of approximately 590 of the donors, most TCR beta V segments appeared in productive rearrangements about 87% or about 30% of the time, broadly matching IMGT annotations. In a later analysis, most CMV-associated TCR beta chains were found to appear HLA-restricted, with HLA associations seemingly driven largely by CMV exposure. Assigning TCR associations to individual alleles was difficult when HLA alleles, especially DR and DQ, strongly co-occurred. Because HLA typing was unavailable for some donors at each locus, only the typed subset was used in association tests. Some IMGT-functional V segments, including TRBV6-2 and TRBV6-3, could not be distinguished by the 87-base-pair reads and were therefore excluded.

Receptors were amplified or captured by the immunoSEQ multiplex PCR assay. For the multiplex PCR, a mixture combining 60 forward primers for TCR Vbeta segments and 13 reverse primers for TCR Jbeta segments was used. The CDR3 region of rearranged TCR beta genes was amplified from genomic DNA by a multiplex PCR assay. The Illumina HiSeq System was used to sequence the amplified TCR beta libraries as 87-base-pair reads. The authors' pipeline ran thus. A later analysis counted around 72 million unique TCR beta chains across the roughly 700 repertoires, and some 11 million of these chains were shared by at least two donors. To remove PCR and sequencing errors, raw reads were error-corrected and collapsed into unique sequences using a nearest-neighbor algorithm that merged closely related sequences. To assign V, D and J gene segments, CDR3 sequences were aligned to IMGT reference sequences. For a sequence to be retained, a match of at least six nucleotides was required to both a V gene segment and a J gene segment. A rearrangement was called productive if the CDR3 had no stop codons and remained in frame with V and J, and every other rearrangement was called non-productive. CDR3 was defined by IMGT convention, running from the second conserved V-encoded cysteine to the conserved J-encoded phenylalanine. The earlier analysis of fewer than 700 of the donors excluded sequences that lacked an unambiguous match to a single V gene segment. In an earlier analysis of approximately 590 of the donors, a V segment was called functional when productive rearrangements were above 56.7%, and segregating when the standard deviation between donors exceeded 5%. A statistical classification framework was built to diagnose cytomegalovirus status from the catalog of TCR beta chain sequences. A later analysis assigned V and J genes by comparing TCR nucleotide sequences with IMGT/GENE-DB human TR gene sequences. A later analysis assigned CDR3 sequences and most-parsimonious VDJ recombination scenarios with the TCRdist pipeline. In a later analysis, each TCR beta chain was defined by its CDR3 amino acid sequence together with its V-gene family, and reads without a unique V-gene family were excluded. As a way to deal with suspected cross-contamination and a sequencing artifact, a later analysis dropped hundreds of nucleotide sequences that were highly shared and had low generation probability. In a later analysis, a clonal expansion index was calculated for each public chain from normalized within-repertoire ranks of inferred template counts. In a later analysis, generation probabilities were computed with a VDJ recombination model fitted to out-of-frame rearrangements, and the resulting probabilities were checked against IGoR. Hypergeometric tests were used in a later analysis to score TCR-TCR, TCR-HLA and TCR-CMV co-occurrence, with a repertoire-size bias correction applied to the TCR pairs. A later analysis estimated false discovery rates by permuting HLA or CMV assignments 20 times. In a later analysis, co-occurring TCRs were grouped using DBSCAN, with TCRdist sequence similarity added in when clustering inside HLA-allele-positive subsets. Repertoires with fewer than 30,000 or more than 120,000 public chains, plus five repertoires with anomalous nucleotide sharing, were excluded from co-occurrence clustering. TCRdb took this table from immuneACCESS and kept in-frame rearrangements with V and J called. Such tables lack part of the clones; where checked against another copy, unresolved V genes explain under half of the gap, and the rest is unexplained. V and J calls and clone size are as listed in that table; D and trimming were resolved from the DNA. The sample records approximately 200,000 clones, about three quarters of which are singletons. The ten largest clones capture under 2% of the sample.

In total, over 600 healthy bone marrow donors made up the cohort. At the time of sampling, all cohort members were nominally healthy, though unrecorded immune exposures were likely present. The donor was CMV seronegative and was included in the group of under 450 seronegative cohort members. A peripheral blood sample was collected from each donor, and TCR beta sequencing was performed on peripheral blood mononuclear cells. Genomic DNA was extracted from the blood cell samples with the Qiagen DNeasy Blood Extraction Kit. The germline V gene (reference sequence) yields SSHAT for CDR1 and FNYEAQ for CDR2. Spanning cysteine to phenylalanine, the CDR3 consists of 17 amino acids. Only CDR3 DNA remains: 51 bases, in frame from the first base.

The sequence is built from TRBV7-7 and TRBJ2-2; a stretch of 7 junction bases matches TRBD2. The specimen sequenced was PBMCs. This clonotype originated in a man younger than 35 in good health and CMV-seronegative. The CDR3 protein sequence reads: CASSFHTGGANTGELFF. DNA sequence: TGTGCTAGCAGCTTTCATACGGGAGGAGCGAACACCGGGGAGCTGTTTTTT.